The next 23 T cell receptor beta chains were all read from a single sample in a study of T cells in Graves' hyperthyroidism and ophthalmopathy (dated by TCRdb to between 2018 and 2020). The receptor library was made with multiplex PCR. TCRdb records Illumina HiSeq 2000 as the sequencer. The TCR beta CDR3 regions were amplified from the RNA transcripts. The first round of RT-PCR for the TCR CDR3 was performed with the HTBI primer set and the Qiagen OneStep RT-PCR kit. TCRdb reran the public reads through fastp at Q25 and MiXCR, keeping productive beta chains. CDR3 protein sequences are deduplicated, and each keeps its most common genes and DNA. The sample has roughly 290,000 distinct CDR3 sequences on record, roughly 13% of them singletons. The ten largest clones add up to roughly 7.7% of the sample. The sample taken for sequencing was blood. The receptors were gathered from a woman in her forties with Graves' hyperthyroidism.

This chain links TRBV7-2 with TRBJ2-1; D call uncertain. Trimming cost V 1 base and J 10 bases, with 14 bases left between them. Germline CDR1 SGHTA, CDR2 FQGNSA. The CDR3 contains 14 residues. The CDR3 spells CASSLGREPLEQFF. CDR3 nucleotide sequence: TGTGCCAGCAGCTTAGGGCGTGAACCCTTGGAGCAGTTCTTC.

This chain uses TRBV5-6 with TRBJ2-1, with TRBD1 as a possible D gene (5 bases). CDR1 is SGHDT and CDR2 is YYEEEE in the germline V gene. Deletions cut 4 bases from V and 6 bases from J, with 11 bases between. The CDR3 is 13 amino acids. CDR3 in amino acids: CASSKGLVNEQFF. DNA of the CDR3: TGTGCCAGCAGCAAGGGGCTTGTCAATGAGCAGTTCTTC.

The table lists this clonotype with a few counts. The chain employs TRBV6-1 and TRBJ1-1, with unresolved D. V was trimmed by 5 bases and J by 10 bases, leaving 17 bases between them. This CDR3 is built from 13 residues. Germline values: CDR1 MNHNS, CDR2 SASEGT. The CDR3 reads CASSPPGGLGAFF. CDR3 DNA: TGTGCCAGCAGTCCCCCCGGAGGGTTAGGAGCTTTCTTT.

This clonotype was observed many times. This CDR3 reads CASTQGARTEAFF. CDR3 sequence (DNA): TGTGCCAGCACGCAGGGGGCGCGGACTGAAGCTTTCTTT. The chain carries TRBV6-5 and TRBJ1-1; 8 nucleotides match TRBD1. The CDR3 has 13 residues. Germline V gene lookup returns CDR1 MNHEY and CDR2 SVGAGI. Losses at the gene ends were 7 bases for V and 5 bases for J; bases not matched to a gene: 6.

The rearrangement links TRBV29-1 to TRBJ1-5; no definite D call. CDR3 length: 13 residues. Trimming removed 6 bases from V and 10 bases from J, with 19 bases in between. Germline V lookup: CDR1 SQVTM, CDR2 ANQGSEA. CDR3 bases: TGCAGCGTATCTGACGGTAATACACGACCCCAGCATTTT. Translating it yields CSVSDGNTRPQHF. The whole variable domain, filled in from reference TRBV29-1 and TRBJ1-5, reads SAVISQKPSRDICQRGTSLTIQCQVDSQVTMMFWYRQQPGQSLTLIATANQGSEATYESGFVIDKFPISRPNLTFSTLTVSNMSPEDSSIYLCSVSDGNTRPQHFGDGTRLSIL.

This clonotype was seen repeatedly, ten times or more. The CDR3 loop reads CASSLMIFNEQFF. CDR3 bases: TGTGCCAGCAGTTTAATGATATTCAATGAGCAGTTCTTC. This chain uses TRBV28 with TRBJ2-1; unclear D gene. Trimming left V 2 bases short and J 6 bases short, with 8 bases between. This CDR3 has 13 residues. The germline gives CDR1 MDHEN, CDR2 SYDVKM.

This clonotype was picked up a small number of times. The CDR3 is CASSLGRDRDDYGYTF. CDR3 DNA: TGTGCCAGCAGCTTAGGGCGGGACAGGGATGACTATGGCTACACCTTC. The chain recombines TRBV7-9 with TRBJ1-2; TRBD1 agrees at 9 bases. Germline CDR1 and CDR2: SEHNR and FQNEAQ (reference sequence). The ends lost 1 base at V and 3 bases at J; junction bases unmatched: 6. The CDR3 covers 16 residues.

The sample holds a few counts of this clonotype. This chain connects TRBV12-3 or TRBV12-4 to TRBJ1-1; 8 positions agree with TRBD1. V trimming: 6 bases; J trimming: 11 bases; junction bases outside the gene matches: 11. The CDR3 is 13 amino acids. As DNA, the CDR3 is TGTGCCAGCAGCCGACAGGGGATAAGAGCGGCTTTCTTT. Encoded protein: CASSRQGIRAAFF.

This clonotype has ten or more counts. CDR3 residues: CASNPGQAYNEQFF. The CDR3 DNA reads as TGTGCCAGCAACCCGGGACAGGCATACAATGAGCAGTTCTTC. V gene TRBV7-9 combines with J gene TRBJ2-1; 8 nucleotides agree with TRBD1. Unmatched junction bases numbered 6, after V lost 7 bases and J lost 4 bases. The length of the CDR3 is 14 residues. CDR1 is SEHNR and CDR2 is FQNEAQ in the germline V gene (reference sequence).

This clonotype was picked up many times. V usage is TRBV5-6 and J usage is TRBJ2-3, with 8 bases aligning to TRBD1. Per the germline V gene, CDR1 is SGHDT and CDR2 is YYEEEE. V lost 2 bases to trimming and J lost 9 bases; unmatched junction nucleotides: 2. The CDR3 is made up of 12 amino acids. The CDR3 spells CASSFQGATQYF. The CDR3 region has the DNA TGTGCCAGCAGCTTTCAGGGGGCGACGCAGTATTTT.

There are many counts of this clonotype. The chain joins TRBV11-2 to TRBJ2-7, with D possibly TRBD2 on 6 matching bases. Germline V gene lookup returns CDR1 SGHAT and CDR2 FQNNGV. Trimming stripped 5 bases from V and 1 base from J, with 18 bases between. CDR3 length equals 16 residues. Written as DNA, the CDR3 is TGTGCCAGCAGCCAAGGGGCGTCGGGAGTTTCCTACGAGCAGTACTTC. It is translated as CASSQGASGVSYEQYF.

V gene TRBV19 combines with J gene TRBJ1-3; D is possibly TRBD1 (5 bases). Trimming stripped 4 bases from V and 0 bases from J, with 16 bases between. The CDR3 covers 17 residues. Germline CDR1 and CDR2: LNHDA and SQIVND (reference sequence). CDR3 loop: CASSTSGHRASGNTIYF. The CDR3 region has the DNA TGTGCCAGTAGTACATCAGGGCATAGGGCCTCTGGAAACACCATATATTTT.

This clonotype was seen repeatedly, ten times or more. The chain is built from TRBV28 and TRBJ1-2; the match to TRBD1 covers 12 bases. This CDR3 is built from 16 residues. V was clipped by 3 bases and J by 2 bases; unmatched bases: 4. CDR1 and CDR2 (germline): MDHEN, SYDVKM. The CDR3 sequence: CASSFPGTGGNYGYTF. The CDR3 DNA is TGTGCCAGCAGTTTCCCCGGGACAGGGGGCAACTATGGCTACACCTTC.

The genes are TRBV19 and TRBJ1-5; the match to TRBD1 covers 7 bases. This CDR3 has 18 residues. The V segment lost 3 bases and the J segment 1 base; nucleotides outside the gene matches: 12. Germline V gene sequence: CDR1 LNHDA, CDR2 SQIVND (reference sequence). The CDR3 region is CASSIGGGGAGSNQPQHF. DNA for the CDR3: TGTGCCAGTAGTATTGGGGGAGGGGGCGCCGGGAGCAATCAGCCCCAGCATTTT. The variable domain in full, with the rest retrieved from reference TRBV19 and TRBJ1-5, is DGGITQSPKYLFRKEGQNVTLSCEQNLNHDAMYWYRQDPGQGLRLIYYSQIVNDFQKGDIAEGYSVSREKKESFPLTVTSAQKNPTAFYLCASSIGGGGAGSNQPQHFGDGTRLSIL.

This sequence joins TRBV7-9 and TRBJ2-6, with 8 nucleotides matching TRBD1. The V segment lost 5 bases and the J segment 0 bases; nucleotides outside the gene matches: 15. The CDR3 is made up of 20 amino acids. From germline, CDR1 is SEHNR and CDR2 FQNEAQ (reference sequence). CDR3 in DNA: TGTGCCAGCAGCCTGCTGGGGAGCAGGGGGCTCTACTCTGGGGCCAACGTCCTGACTTTC. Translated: CASSLLGSRGLYSGANVLTF.

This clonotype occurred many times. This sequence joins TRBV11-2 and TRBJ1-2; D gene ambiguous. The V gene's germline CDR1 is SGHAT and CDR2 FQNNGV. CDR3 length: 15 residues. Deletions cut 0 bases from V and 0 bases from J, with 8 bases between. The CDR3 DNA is TGTGCCAGCAGCTTAGACGGACTAGCTAACTATGGCTACACCTTC. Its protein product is CASSLDGLANYGYTF.

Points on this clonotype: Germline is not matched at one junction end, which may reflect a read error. As DNA, the CDR3 is TGTGCCAGCAGCCCGGGACAGCGGTCCTCCGAGCAGTACTTC. Translation gives CASSPGQRSSEQYF. J is TRBJ2-7 and V is TRBV7-2; the match to TRBD1 covers 7 bases. Germline loops: CDR1 SGHTA, CDR2 FQGNSA. The CDR3 spans 14 residues.

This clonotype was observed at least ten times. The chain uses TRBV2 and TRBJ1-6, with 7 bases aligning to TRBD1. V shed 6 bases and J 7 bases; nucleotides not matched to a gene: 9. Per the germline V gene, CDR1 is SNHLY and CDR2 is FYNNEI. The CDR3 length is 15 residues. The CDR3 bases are TGTGCCAGCAGCGAACTCGACAGGGCAAATTCACCCCTCCACTTT. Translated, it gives CASSELDRANSPLHF.

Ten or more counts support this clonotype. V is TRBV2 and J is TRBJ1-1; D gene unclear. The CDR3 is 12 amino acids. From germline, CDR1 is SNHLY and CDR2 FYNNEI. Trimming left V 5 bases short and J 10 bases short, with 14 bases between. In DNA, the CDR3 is TGTGCCAGCAGTCCAAGGCCCGAGGGAGCTTTCTTT. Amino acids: CASSPRPEGAFF.

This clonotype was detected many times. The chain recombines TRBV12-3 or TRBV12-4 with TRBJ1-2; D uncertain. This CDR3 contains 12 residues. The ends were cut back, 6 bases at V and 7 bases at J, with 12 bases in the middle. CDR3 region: CASSPRGGGYTF. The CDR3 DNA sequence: TGTGCCAGCAGCCCGCGGGGTGGTGGCTACACCTTC.

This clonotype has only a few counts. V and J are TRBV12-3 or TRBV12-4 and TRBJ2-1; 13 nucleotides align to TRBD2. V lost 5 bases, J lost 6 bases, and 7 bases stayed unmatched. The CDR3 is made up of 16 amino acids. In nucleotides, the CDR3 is TGTGCCAGCAGTACCGGGACTAGCGGGGCTACCAATGAGCAGTTCTTC. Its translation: CASSTGTSGATNEQFF.

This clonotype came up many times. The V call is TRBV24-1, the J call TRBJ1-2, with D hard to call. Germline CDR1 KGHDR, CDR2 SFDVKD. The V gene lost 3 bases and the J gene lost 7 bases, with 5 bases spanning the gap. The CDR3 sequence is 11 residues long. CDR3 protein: CATSDVGGYTF. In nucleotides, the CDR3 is TGTGCCACCAGTGATGTCGGTGGCTACACCTTC.

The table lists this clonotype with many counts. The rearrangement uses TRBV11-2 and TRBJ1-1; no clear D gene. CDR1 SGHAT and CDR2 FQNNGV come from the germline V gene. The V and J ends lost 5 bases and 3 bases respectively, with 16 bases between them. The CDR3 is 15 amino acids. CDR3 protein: CASSHSRSWDTEAFF. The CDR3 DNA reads TGTGCCAGCAGCCACTCCAGGTCATGGGACACTGAAGCTTTCTTT.